Below, 21 T cell receptor beta chains from the same sample are listed, as sequenced in a study of control samples from healthy donors and cancer patients. The assay was immunoSEQ multiplex PCR, and TCRdb's table has in-frame clones only and misses some. The table includes about 270,000 clones, roughly four fifths detected once. Sequenced material: PBMCs. The receptors were sampled from a woman in her sixties with lung cancer.

This clone was seen once. The chain is built from TRBV5-1 and TRBJ2-2; D may correspond to TRBD1 or TRBD2 (5 bases each). CDR3 size: 15 residues. The germline V gene encodes CDR1 SGHRS and CDR2 YFSETQ. Trimming cost V 6 bases and J 0 bases, with 12 bases left between them. This CDR3 reads CASTGTAANTGELFF. CDR3 coding DNA: TGCGCCAGCACTGGGACCGCTGCGAACACCGGGGAGCTGTTTTTT.

The chain combines TRBV7-9 with TRBJ2-1, with 11 bases that match TRBD2. The ends lost 1 base at V and 5 bases at J; junction bases unmatched: 7. This CDR3 comprises 17 residues. Germline V lookup: CDR1 SEHNR, CDR2 FQNEAQ (reference sequence). The CDR3 nucleotides are TGTGCCAGCAGCTTAGGACTAGCGGGATGGGGGGACAATGAGCAGTTCTTC. This encodes CASSLGLAGWGDNEQFF.

V gene TRBV19 combines with J gene TRBJ2-2; D may be TRBD1 (6 bases). Looked up from germline, CDR1 is LNHDA and CDR2 is SQIVND (reference sequence). The length of the CDR3 is 17 residues. V was cut by 5 bases and J by 4 bases, with 20 bases left in between. The CDR3 DNA reads TGTGCCAGTAGTCGCACCCCGGGGACACCAGGCACCGGGGAGCTGTTTTTT. As protein: CASSRTPGTPGTGELFF.

The chain has TRBV3-1 (or the pseudogene TRBV3-2) and TRBJ2-7; D uncertain. Germline V gene lookup returns CDR1 LGHDT and CDR2 YNNKEL (reference sequence). The CDR3 is 14 residues long. V was shortened by 6 bases and J by 2 bases, with 14 bases between the two germline ends. The CDR3 nucleotides read TGTGCCAGCAGTCAGACACGTTCCACCTACGAGCAGTACTTC. This gives the protein CASSQTRSTYEQYF.

This CDR3 is CASSQAGSVSRYGYTF. The DNA of the CDR3 is TGCGCCAGCAGCCAAGCCGGGAGCGTTTCTCGCTATGGCTACACCTTC. The chain couples TRBV4-1 to TRBJ1-2; D is ambiguous. The V end lost 1 base, the J end lost 4 bases, and 16 bases lay between the germline ends. The CDR3 sequence is 16 residues long. Germline V CDR1 and CDR2: MGHRA, YSYEKL.

CDR3 amino acids: CASSLDSSDTQYF. The CDR3 nucleotides are TGTGCCAGCAGCTTGGACAGCTCAGATACGCAGTATTTT. The chain recombines TRBV5-4 with TRBJ2-3; D is ambiguous. V dropped 0 bases and J dropped 4 bases, with 6 bases sitting between them. Germline CDR1 reads SGHNT; CDR2 reads YYREEE (reference sequence). The CDR3 has 13 residues.

This clone was recorded once. V usage is TRBV3-1 (or the pseudogene TRBV3-2) and J usage is TRBJ2-1, with unresolved D. Trimming removed 2 bases at V and 9 bases at J, with 8 bases between. CDR3 length: 12 amino acids. CDR1 is LGHDT and CDR2 is YNNKEL in the germline V gene (reference sequence). The CDR3 spells CASSQKGIEQFF. As DNA, the CDR3 is TGTGCCAGCAGCCAAAAAGGGATTGAGCAGTTCTTC.

The gene calls are TRBV3-1 (or the pseudogene TRBV3-2) and TRBJ2-4; the D is unclear. V dropped 0 bases and J dropped 0 bases, with 6 bases sitting between them. The CDR3 totals 15 residues. Germline V gene data show CDR1 as LGHDT and CDR2 as YNNKEL (reference sequence). CDR3: CASSQETIAKNIQYF. In DNA form, the CDR3 reads TGTGCCAGCAGCCAAGAGACCATAGCCAAAAACATTCAGTACTTC.

Only a few counts were recorded for this clone. In DNA form, the CDR3 reads TGTGCCAGCAGCCCCCATAAAGGGTCTGGAGATGGCTACACCTTC. Its protein is CASSPHKGSGDGYTF. The genes are TRBV7-9 and TRBJ1-2; D gene unclear. Between the trimmed V and J ends, which lost 5 bases and 6 bases, there was a span of 19 bases. This CDR3 comprises 15 residues. The V gene's germline CDR1 is SEHNR and CDR2 FQNEAQ (reference sequence). Full variable domain (remainder filled in from reference TRBV7-9 and TRBJ1-2): DTGVSQNPRHKITKRGQNVTFRCDPISEHNRLYWYRQTLGQGPEFLTYFQNEAQLEKSRLLSDRFSAERPKGSFSTLEIQRTEQGDSAMYLCASSPHKGSGDGYTFGSGTRLTVV.

In regard to this clone: A read error may account for a junction end that differs from germline. This sequence joins TRBV4-1 and TRBJ2-1; 9 bases align to TRBD2. CDR3 length: 18 amino acids. Germline lookup yields CDR1 MGHRA and CDR2 YSYEKL. CDR3 sequence reads: CASSHPTSGHTSHNEQFF. The DNA of the CDR3 is TGCGCCAGCAGCCACCCGACTAGCGGCCATACCTCCCACAATGAGCAGTTCTTC.

The rearrangement joins TRBV12-3 or TRBV12-4 to TRBJ2-2; D is unresolved. The V and J ends lost 6 bases and 5 bases respectively, with 4 bases between them. CDR3 length equals 11 residues. DNA of the CDR3: TGTGCCAGCAGACGAACCGGGGAGCTGTTTTTT. Its translation is CASRRTGELFF.

This clone was detected many times. The chain has TRBV5-1 and TRBJ2-1; D remains unclear. In germline, CDR1 is SGHRS, CDR2 YFSETQ. The CDR3 contains 14 residues. V was clipped by 2 bases and J by 1 base, with 7 bases between them. CDR3 sequence: CASSLSGSYNEQFF. As DNA, the CDR3 is TGCGCCAGCAGCTTATCCGGTTCCTACAATGAGCAGTTCTTC.

The CDR3 here is CASSTGTGTGGNQPQHF. The CDR3 DNA reads TGTGCCAGCAGCACCGGTACCGGGACAGGGGGCAATCAGCCCCAGCATTTT. This chain uses TRBV5-5 with TRBJ1-5; 10 nucleotides match TRBD1. Trimming took 4 bases from V and 2 from J; bases not matched to a gene: 9. CDR1 and CDR2 from the germline V gene are SGHKS and YYEKEE (reference sequence). The CDR3 consists of 17 residues.

This chain uses TRBV5-1 with TRBJ2-3, with 11 positions matching TRBD2. Losses at the gene ends were 4 bases for V and 3 bases for J; bases not matched to a gene: 7. Germline assignment: CDR1 SGHRS and CDR2 YFSETQ. The CDR3 runs 16 residues. The CDR3, as DNA: TGCGCCAGCAGCCCCGGGGGACTAGCGGATACAGATACGCAGTATTTT. Protein: CASSPGGLADTDTQYF.

The V call is TRBV20-1, the J call TRBJ1-5; tentative D call: TRBD1 (6 bases). CDR1 is DFQATT and CDR2 is SNEGSKA in the germline V gene (reference sequence). This CDR3 region has 12 residues. Trimming took 3 bases from V and 7 from J, leaving 10 bases between them. The CDR3, as DNA: TGCAGTGCTAGTTTCCAGGGGCAGCCCCAGCATTTT. This encodes CSASFQGQPQHF.

The CDR3 sequence: CASTLTENEKLFF. The DNA for the CDR3 is TGTGCCAGCACTCTGACAGAGAATGAAAAACTGTTTTTT. This chain joins TRBV28 and TRBJ1-4; a possible D gene is TRBD1 (5 bases). The CDR3 loop spans 13 amino acids. V was clipped by 7 bases and J by 5 bases, with 11 bases between them. Germline-derived CDR1 and CDR2 are MDHEN and SYDVKM.

The chain uses TRBV9 and TRBJ2-1; TRBD2 aligns across 7 bases. Trimming cost V 4 bases and J 4 bases; bases outside gene matches: 11. The CDR3 is 16 amino acids. Germline V gene lookup returns CDR1 SGDLS and CDR2 YYNGEE. CDR3 amino acids: CASSPDPGLRYNEQFF. CDR3 sequence (DNA): TGTGCCAGCAGCCCAGATCCGGGACTACGATACAATGAGCAGTTCTTC.

The chain combines TRBV5-1 with TRBJ2-5, with TRBD2 matching over 11 bases. Germline CDR1 SGHRS, CDR2 YFSETQ. The V segment lost 2 bases and the J segment 2 bases; nucleotides outside the gene matches: 2. CDR3 size: 15 residues. The CDR3 spells CASSFGTSGQETQYF. CDR3 in DNA: TGCGCCAGCAGCTTCGGGACTAGCGGACAAGAGACCCAGTACTTC.

The chain uses TRBV3-1 (or the pseudogene TRBV3-2) and TRBJ2-5, with 8 nucleotides matching TRBD1. CDR1 is LGHDT, CDR2 YNNKEL, per germline (reference sequence). J lost 5 bases, V lost 3 bases, and 5 bases had no gene match. CDR3 length equals 14 residues. The CDR3 loop is CASSQRTGWETQYF. DNA for the CDR3: TGTGCCAGCAGCCAGAGGACAGGGTGGGAGACCCAGTACTTC.

This sequence joins TRBV4-2 and TRBJ2-3; no clear D gene. Germline CDR1 and CDR2: LGHNA and YNFKEQ. V was cut by 0 bases and J by 1 base, with 11 bases left in between. CDR3 size: 16 residues. CDR3 loop: CASSQDRNPGTDTQYF. The CDR3, as DNA: TGTGCCAGCAGCCAAGACCGAAACCCAGGCACAGATACGCAGTATTTT.

The chain carries TRBV6-5 and TRBJ2-3; 8 bases agree with TRBD1. CDR3 length: 13 amino acids. CDR1 is MNHEY, CDR2 SVGAGI, per germline. V shed 5 bases, J shed 5 bases, and the junction held 3 bases outside the gene matches. The CDR3 here is CASSPDRVDTQYF. In DNA, the CDR3 is TGTGCCAGCAGTCCGGACAGGGTAGATACGCAGTATTTT.